Below are 10 T cell receptor beta chains sequenced from a single sample in a study of long-term antiretroviral therapy in people with HIV. A v3.0 immunoSEQ assay was performed at survey level. The repertoire was sequenced with immunoSEQ multiplex PCR; TCRdb's copy has only in-frame clones and lacks some. The table has over 6,500 clones, approximately 69% seen once; the top ten hold approximately 8.3%. The sequencing here drew on unsorted PBMCs, taken 0.1 years before starting antiretroviral therapy. These receptors were collected from a man aged 18 to 30 with HIV.

This clone was seen a single time. V is TRBV4-1 and J is TRBJ2-3, with a possible D match to TRBD2 (5 bases). Between the trimmed V and J ends, which lost 2 bases and 0 bases, there was a span of 12 bases. This CDR3 has 16 amino acids. Germline CDR1 MGHRA, CDR2 YSYEKL. CDR3 region: CASSQPRAGSTDTQYF. The CDR3, as DNA: TGCGCCAGCAGCCAACCGCGGGCTGGGAGCACAGATACGCAGTATTTT.

The chain has TRBV19 and TRBJ1-2; TRBD1 matches at 7 bases. V dropped 3 bases and J dropped 3; count of bases not matched to a gene: 13. The length of the CDR3 is 17 residues. The V gene's germline CDR1 is LNHDA and CDR2 SQIVND (reference sequence). For the CDR3, the DNA is TGTGCCAGTAGTATTCTGTGGGGGACAGCCCCTTACTATGGCTACACCTTC. Translation gives CASSILWGTAPYYGYTF.

The V gene is TRBV6-1, the J gene TRBJ1-3; no reliable D call. V lost 5 bases, J lost 1 base, and 12 bases lay in between. This CDR3 is 15 amino acids long. Germline lookup yields CDR1 MNHNS and CDR2 SASEGT. CDR3 residues: CASSQVAESGNTIYF. The CDR3, as DNA: TGTGCCAGCAGTCAGGTAGCGGAATCTGGAAACACCATATATTTT.

About this clone: At one end, the junction sequence differs from germline, possibly due to a read error. V and J are TRBV5-4 and TRBJ1-2; D perhaps matches TRBD1 (6 bases). CDR3 length equals 12 residues. CDR1 and CDR2 from the germline V gene are SGHNT and YYREEE (reference sequence). The CDR3 here is CASSWDNYGYTF. The CDR3 nucleotides are TGTGCCAGCAGCTGGGACAACTACGGCTACACCTTC.

The J gene is TRBJ1-6, the V gene TRBV27; a weak D match, TRBD1 (6 bases). V lost 3 bases and J lost 12, with 15 bases in between. The CDR3 length is 14 residues. CDR1 MNHEY and CDR2 SMNVEV come from the germline V gene (reference sequence). In DNA, the CDR3 is TGTGCCAGCAGTTTTACGGCTGGGGGCTTACCCCTCCACTTT. The encoded protein is CASSFTAGGLPLHF.

The genes are TRBV28 and TRBJ1-5; maybe TRBD1 (5 bases). Germline V gene data show CDR1 as MDHEN and CDR2 as SYDVKM. V dropped 5 bases and J dropped 0 bases, with 17 bases sitting between them. This CDR3 region has 17 residues. The CDR3, as DNA: TGTGCCAGCAGTCCACCCCGGGCGGGACTTAGCAATCAGCCCCAGCATTTT. It yields the protein CASSPPRAGLSNQPQHF.

Comments on this clone: Other nucleotide sequences from this sample produce the same CDR3. The chain links TRBV28 to TRBJ2-2, with D possibly being TRBD2 (5 bases). The V gene lost 5 bases and the J gene lost 4 bases, with 8 bases spanning the gap. This CDR3 is 13 amino acids long. Germline values: CDR1 MDHEN, CDR2 SYDVKM. The CDR3 nucleotides read TGTGCCAGCAGTCACCGGGGCACCGGGGAGCTGTTTTTT. Encoded protein: CASSHRGTGELFF.

The V call is TRBV6-4, the J call TRBJ1-6, with TRBD1 matching over 8 bases. This CDR3 region has 18 residues. The trim removed 5 bases at V and 6 bases at J, leaving 15 bases unmatched. Germline V lookup: CDR1 MRHNA, CDR2 SNTAGT. The CDR3 loop reads CASSNTVPRRGRNSPLHF. The CDR3 DNA reads TGTGCCAGCAGTAACACTGTCCCCCGCAGGGGGCGTAATTCACCCCTCCACTTT.

This clone has more than one count but fewer than ten. The chain joins TRBV7-8 to TRBJ1-2; D remains ambiguous. Germline V gene sequence: CDR1 SGHVS, CDR2 FQNEAQ. V was trimmed by 1 base and J by 4 bases, leaving 7 bases between them. This CDR3 spans 13 amino acids. CDR3 amino acids: CASSLGAAYGYTF. CDR3 nucleotides: TGTGCCAGCAGCTTAGGGGCAGCCTATGGCTACACCTTC.

V usage is TRBV28 and J usage is TRBJ1-6; D gene ambiguous. Germline V gene data show CDR1 as MDHEN and CDR2 as SYDVKM. V was shortened by 6 bases and J by 2 bases, with 11 bases between the two germline ends. The CDR3 totals 15 residues. CDR3 amino acids: CASRASGAYNSPLHF. In DNA form, the CDR3 reads TGTGCCAGCAGGGCATCAGGAGCCTATAATTCACCCCTCCACTTT.